The entry that follows covers one T cell receptor (beta chain) sequence. Antigen unknown. This sample is part of a study of cytomegalovirus exposure and HLA in healthy donors. Researchers ran the PCR with 60 Vbeta and 13 Jbeta primers. Clones were read by immunoSEQ multiplex PCR, and TCRdb kept only the in-frame ones, dropping some. The profile covers approximately 120,000 clones, with 65% to 80% appearing a single time and roughly 3.2% taken by the ten largest. Study-wide findings and caveats: Across all donors, roughly uniform sequencing depth was an assumption of the presence/absence analyses. High specificity and sensitivity for cytomegalovirus status were reported for the classifier. Relative to the approximately 700-donor mean, N-insertions were reportedly fewer in an Asian-associated ancestry cluster in a later analysis. A later analysis linked 15,000 to 20,000 TCR beta sequences to HLA alleles at 0.05 false discovery rate.

Germline CDR1 and CDR2: SQVTM and ANQGSEA. The CDR3 totals 13 residues. V trimming: 8 bases; J trimming: 4 bases; junction bases outside the gene matches: 5. This rearrangement joins TRBV29-1 to TRBJ2-2; 9 positions match TRBD2. Sequencing was done on a sample of PBMCs. This clonotype was obtained from a man younger than 40 in good health and CMV-seronegative. CDR3 in amino acids: CSILGLATGELFF. The CDR3 region has the DNA TGCAGCATATTGGGACTAGCCACCGGGGAGCTGTTTTTT.